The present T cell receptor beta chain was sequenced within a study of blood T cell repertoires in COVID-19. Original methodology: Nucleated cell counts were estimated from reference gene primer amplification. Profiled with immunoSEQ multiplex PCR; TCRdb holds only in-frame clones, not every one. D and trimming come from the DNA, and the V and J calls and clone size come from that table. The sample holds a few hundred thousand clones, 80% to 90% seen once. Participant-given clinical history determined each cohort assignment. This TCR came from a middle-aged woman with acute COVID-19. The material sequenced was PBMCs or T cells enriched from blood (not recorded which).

The CDR3 DNA follows: TGTGCCAGCAGCTTAGTCGGGAGAACAACTAATGAAAAACTGTTTTTT. Translating gives CASSLVGRTTNEKLFF. The rearrangement uses TRBV7-2 and TRBJ1-4; the D is unclear. Germline V gene sequence: CDR1 SGHTA, CDR2 FQGNSA. V was clipped by 1 base and J by 0 bases, with 9 bases between them. The length of the CDR3 is 16 residues.